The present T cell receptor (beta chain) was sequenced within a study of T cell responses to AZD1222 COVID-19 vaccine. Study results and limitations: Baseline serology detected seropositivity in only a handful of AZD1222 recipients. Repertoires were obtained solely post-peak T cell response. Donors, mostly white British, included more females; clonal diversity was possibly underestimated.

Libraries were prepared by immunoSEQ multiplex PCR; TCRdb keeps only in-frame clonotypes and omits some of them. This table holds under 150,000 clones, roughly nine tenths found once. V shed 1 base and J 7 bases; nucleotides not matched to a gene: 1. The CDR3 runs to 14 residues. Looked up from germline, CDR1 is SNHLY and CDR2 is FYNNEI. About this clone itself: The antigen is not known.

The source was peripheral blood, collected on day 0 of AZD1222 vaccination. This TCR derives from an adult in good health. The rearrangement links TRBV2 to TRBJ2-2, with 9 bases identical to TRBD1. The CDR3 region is CASSEGTGVGELFF. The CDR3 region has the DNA TGTGCCAGCAGTGAAGGGACAGGGGTCGGGGAGCTGTTTTTT. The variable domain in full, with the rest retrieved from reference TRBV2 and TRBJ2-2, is EPEVTQTPSHQVTQMGQEVILRCVPISNHLYFYWYRQILGQKVEFLVSFYNNEISEKSEIFDDQFSVERPDGSNFTLKIRSTKLEDSAMYFCASSEGTGVGELFFGEGSRLTVL.